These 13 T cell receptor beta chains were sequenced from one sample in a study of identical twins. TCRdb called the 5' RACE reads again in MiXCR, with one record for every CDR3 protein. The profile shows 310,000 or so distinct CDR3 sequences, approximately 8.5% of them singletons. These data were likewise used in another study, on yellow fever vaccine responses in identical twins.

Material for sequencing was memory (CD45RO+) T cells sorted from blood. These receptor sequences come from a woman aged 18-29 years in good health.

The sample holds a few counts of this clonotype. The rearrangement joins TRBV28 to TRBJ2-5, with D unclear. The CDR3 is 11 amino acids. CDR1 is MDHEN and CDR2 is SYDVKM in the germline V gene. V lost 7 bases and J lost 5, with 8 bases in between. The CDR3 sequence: CASKDEETQYF. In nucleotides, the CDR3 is TGTGCCAGCAAGGACGAGGAGACCCAGTACTTC.

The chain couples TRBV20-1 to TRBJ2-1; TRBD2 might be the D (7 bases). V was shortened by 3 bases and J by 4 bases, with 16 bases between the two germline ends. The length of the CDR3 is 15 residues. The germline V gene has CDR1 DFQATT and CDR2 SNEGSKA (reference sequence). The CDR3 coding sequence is TGCAGTGCTAGGGGGGCTAGCGGACAGTACAATGAGCAGTTCTTC. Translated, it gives CSARGASGQYNEQFF.

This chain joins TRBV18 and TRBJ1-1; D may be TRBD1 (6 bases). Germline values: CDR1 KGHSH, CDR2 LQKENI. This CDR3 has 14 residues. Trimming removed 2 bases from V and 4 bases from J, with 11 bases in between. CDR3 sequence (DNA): TGTGCCAGCTCACCAGGAGTAGGGGGCACTGAAGCTTTCTTT. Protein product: CASSPGVGGTEAFF. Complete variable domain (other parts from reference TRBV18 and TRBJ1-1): NAGVMQNPRHLVRRRGQEARLRCSPMKGHSHVYWYRQLPEEGLKFMVYLQKENIIDESGMPKERFSAEFPKEGPSILRIQQVVRGDSAAYFCASSPGVGGTEAFFGQGTRLTVV.

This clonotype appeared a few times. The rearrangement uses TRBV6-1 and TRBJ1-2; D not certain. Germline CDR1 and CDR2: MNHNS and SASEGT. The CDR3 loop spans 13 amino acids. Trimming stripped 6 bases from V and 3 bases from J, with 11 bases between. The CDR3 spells CASSLDLDYGYTF. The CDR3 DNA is TGTGCCAGCAGCTTGGACTTGGACTATGGCTACACCTTC.

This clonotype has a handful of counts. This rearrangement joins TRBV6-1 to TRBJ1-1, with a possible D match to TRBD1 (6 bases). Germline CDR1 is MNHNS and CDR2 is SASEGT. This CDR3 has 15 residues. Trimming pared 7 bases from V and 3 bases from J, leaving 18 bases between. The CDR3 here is CASKSRRGEDTEAFF. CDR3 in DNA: TGTGCCAGCAAGTCTCGGAGGGGGGAGGACACTGAAGCTTTCTTT.

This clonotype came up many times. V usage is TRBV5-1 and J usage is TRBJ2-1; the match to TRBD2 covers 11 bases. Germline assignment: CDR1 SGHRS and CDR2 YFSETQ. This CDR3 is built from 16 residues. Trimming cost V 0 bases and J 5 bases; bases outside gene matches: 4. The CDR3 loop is CASSLVPSGGNNEQFF. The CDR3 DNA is TGCGCCAGCAGCTTGGTGCCTAGCGGGGGGAACAATGAGCAGTTCTTC.

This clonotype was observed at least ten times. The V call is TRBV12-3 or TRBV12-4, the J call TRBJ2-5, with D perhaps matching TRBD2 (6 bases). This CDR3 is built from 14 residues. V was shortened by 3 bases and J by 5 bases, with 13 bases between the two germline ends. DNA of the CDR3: TGTGCCAGCAGTTTTGGGGGACTCGGGGAGACCCAGTACTTC. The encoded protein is CASSFGGLGETQYF.

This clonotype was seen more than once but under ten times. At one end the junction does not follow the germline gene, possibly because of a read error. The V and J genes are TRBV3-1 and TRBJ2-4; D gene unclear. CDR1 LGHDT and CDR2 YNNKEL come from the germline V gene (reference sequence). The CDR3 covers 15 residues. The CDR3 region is CASSPVGVAKNTQYF. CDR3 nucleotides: TGTGCCAGCAGCCCTGTGGGCGTAGCCAAAAACACTCAGTACTTC.

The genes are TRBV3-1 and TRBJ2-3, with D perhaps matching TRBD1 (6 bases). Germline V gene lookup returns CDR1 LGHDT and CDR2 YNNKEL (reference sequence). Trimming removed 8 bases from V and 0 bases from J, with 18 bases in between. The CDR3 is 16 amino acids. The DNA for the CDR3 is TGTGCCAGCCGTAGACCCGGGCAGGGGAGCACAGATACGCAGTATTTT. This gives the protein CASRRPGQGSTDTQYF.

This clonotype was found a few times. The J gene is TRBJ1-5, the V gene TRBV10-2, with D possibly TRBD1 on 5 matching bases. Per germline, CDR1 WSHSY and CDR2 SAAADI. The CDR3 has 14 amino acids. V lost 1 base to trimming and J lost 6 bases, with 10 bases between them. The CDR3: CASSEFKGSQPQHF. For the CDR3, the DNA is TGCGCCAGCAGTGAGTTCAAGGGGAGTCAGCCCCAGCATTTT.

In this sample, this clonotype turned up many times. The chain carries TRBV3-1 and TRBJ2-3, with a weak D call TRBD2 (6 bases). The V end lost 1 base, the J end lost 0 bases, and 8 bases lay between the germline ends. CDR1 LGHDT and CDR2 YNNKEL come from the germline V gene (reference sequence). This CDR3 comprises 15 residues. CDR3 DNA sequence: TGTGCCAGCAGCCAAGGGAGGGACAGCACAGATACGCAGTATTTT. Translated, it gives CASSQGRDSTDTQYF.

This CDR3 is CATSRDQRSTDTQYF. The CDR3 DNA reads as TGTGCCACCAGCAGAGATCAAAGGAGCACAGATACGCAGTATTTT. J is TRBJ2-3 and V is TRBV15, with D unresolved. Trimming cost V 0 bases and J 0 bases, with 7 bases left between them. The CDR3 spans 15 residues. Germline assignment: CDR1 LNHNV and CDR2 YYDKDF (reference sequence). The full variable domain, with the rest looked up from reference TRBV15 and TRBJ2-3, is DAMVIQNPRYQVTQFGKPVTLSCSQTLNHNVMYWYQQKSSQAPKLLFHYYDKDFNNEADTPDNFQSRRPNTSFCFLDIRSPGLGDTAMYLCATSRDQRSTDTQYFGPGTRLTVL.

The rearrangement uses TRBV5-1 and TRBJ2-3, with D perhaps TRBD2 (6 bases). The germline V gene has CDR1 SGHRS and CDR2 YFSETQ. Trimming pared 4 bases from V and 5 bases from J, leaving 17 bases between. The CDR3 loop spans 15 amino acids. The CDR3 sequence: CASSQQGLLVDTQYF. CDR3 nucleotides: TGCGCCAGCAGCCAGCAGGGACTCCTCGTAGATACGCAGTATTTT.